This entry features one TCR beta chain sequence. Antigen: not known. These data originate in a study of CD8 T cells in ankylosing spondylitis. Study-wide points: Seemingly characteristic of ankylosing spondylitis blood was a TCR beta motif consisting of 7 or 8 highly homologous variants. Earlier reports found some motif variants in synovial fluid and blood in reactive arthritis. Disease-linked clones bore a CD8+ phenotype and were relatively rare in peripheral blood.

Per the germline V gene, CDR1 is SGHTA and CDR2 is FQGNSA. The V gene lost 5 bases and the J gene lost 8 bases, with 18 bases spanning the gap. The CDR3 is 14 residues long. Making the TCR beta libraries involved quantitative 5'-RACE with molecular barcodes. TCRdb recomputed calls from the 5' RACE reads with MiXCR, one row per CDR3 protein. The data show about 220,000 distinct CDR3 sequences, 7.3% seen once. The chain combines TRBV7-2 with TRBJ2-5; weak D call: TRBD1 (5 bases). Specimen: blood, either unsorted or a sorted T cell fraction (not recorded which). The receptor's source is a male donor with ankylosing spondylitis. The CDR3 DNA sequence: TGTGCCAGCAGCCGATTAGGGGTGAAGGACACCCAGTACTTC. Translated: CASSRLGVKDTQYF.